This T cell receptor (beta chain) came from a study of blood T cell repertoires in COVID-19. Study as a whole: Acute and convalescent COVID-19 samples came from the United States, Italy and Spain.

In the study's own analysis: Amplification of reference gene primers provided the estimated nucleated cell counts. Data came from immunoSEQ multiplex PCR; TCRdb stores just in-frame clones and leaves some out. The V and J calls and clone size are taken from that table; D and trimming were inferred from the DNA. The profile covers roughly 70,000 clones, with roughly 72% appearing a single time and under 15% taken by the ten largest. Germline V gives CDR1 SNHLY, CDR2 FYNNEI. The V gene lost 9 bases and the J gene lost 5 bases, with 14 bases spanning the gap. This CDR3 comprises 14 residues. This clone was observed a handful of times. Within the sample, other DNA sequences also encode this same CDR3. Seattle-derived patients entered the study during active infection and were followed longitudinally.

The sample comprised peripheral blood. The origin of this receptor is a man aged 60-69 years with COVID-19, enrolled during active disease. The chain has TRBV2 and TRBJ1-6; TRBD1 might be the D (6 bases). DNA of the CDR3: TGTGCCAGGGGGGGCGGGGGTGATAATTCACCCCTCCACTTT. This sequence encodes CARGGGGDNSPLHF.